This TCR beta chain is drawn from a study of blood T cell repertoires in COVID-19. Across the study: Some COVID-19 samples were acute and others convalescent; all came from the United States, Italy and Spain. In each case, the material was cDNA or gDNA derived from T cells, B-cell-depleted T cells, or PBMCs.

The authors' processing: Amplification from reference gene primers served as the basis for estimated nucleated cell counts. Sequenced by immunoSEQ multiplex PCR; TCRdb stores in-frame clones only, minus some. That table furnishes V, J and clone size, whereas the DNA furnished D and trimming. Of 140,000 or so clones listed, 80% to 90% are singletons. This clone appeared a single time. The CDR3 runs to 13 residues. Germline loops: CDR1 SGHTA, CDR2 FQGNSA. V lost 8 bases and J lost 7; bases outside the gene matches: 5. The clonotype originates from a woman older than 75 with acute or convalescent COVID-19. The sequencing input was peripheral blood. The genes are TRBV7-2 and TRBJ1-3; 10 bases line up with TRBD1. In DNA, the CDR3 is TGTGCCAGCGCGACAGGGGGCCGGAACACCATATATTTT. As protein: CASATGGRNTIYF.